This T cell receptor beta chain was retrieved from a study of CD8+CD57+ T cells in acquired aplastic anemia. Study-level background: CD4+ and CD8+ cells, once sorted, gave DNA averaging around 3.4 ug. Average CD4+ read depth in healthy donors was about 9.8 million reads. The study, taken as a whole, reports: A set of approximately 29 CD8+ CDR3 sequences was shared between patients and controls, and these sequences appeared highly expressed in patients.

This CDR3 comprises 14 residues. The V end lost 5 bases, the J end lost 4 bases, and 15 bases lay between the germline ends. Germline V gives CDR1 SGHRS, CDR2 YFSETQ. On this clonotype itself: The antigen is unknown.

Researchers used genomic DNA as the template to profile TCR beta VDJ and CDR3. TCRdb re-analysed the reads in MiXCR, keeping a single row per CDR3 protein. The profile shows around 200,000 distinct CDR3 sequences, about half of them singletons. The receptor was isolated from a human donor in good health, serving as a control. Sequencing was carried out using sorted CD4+, CD8+, or CD8+CD57+ T cells (not recorded which) from PBMCs. The genes are TRBV5-1 and TRBJ1-1, with D possibly matching TRBD1 (5 bases). The chain's CDR3 is CASSAQGLGTEAFF. The CDR3 DNA is TGCGCCAGCAGTGCTCAGGGATTGGGCACTGAAGCTTTCTTT.